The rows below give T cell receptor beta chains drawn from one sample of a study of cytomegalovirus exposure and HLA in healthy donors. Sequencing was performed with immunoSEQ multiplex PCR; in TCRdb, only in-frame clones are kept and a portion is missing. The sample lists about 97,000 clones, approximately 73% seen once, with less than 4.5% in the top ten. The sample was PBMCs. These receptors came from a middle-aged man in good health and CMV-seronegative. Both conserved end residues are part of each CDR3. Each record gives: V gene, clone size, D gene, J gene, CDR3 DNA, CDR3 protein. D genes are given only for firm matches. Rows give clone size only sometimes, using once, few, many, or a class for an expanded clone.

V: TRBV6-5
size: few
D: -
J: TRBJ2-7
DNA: TGTGCCAGCAGTTACGGCTGGGGGGGCCTTTACGAGCAGTACTTC
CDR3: CASSYGWGGLYEQYF

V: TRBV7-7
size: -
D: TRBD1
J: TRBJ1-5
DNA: TGTGCCAGCAGCCTCGACAGGGTTGGCAATCAGCCCCAGCATTTT
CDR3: CASSLDRVGNQPQHF

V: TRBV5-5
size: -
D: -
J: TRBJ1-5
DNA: TGTGCCAGCAGCTTGGCGGCAGACTATCAGCCCCAGCATTTT
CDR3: CASSLAADYQPQHF

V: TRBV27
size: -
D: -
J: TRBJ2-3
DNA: TGTGCCAGCAGTTTATTACGGGACTCACCGAGCACAGATACGCAGTATTTT
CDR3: CASSLLRDSPSTDTQYF

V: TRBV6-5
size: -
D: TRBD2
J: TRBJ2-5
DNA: TGTGCCAGCAGCGCTCTAGCGGGGGCCCCAGAGACCCAGTACTTC
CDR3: CASSALAGAPETQYF

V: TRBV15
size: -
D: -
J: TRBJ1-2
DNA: TGTGCCACCAGCAGAGGCGGGGTCGAAGAACTATCTGGCTACACCTTC
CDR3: CATSRGGVEELSGYTF

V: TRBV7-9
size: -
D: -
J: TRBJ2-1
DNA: TGTGCCAGCAGCTACCGGGACTTCCAGTTCTTC
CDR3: CASSYRDFQFF

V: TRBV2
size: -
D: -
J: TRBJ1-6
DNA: TGTGCCAGCAGGATTGACGGACAGAATTCACCCCTCCACTTT
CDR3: CASRIDGQNSPLHF

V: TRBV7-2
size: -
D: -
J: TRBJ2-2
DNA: TGTGCCAGCAGCAGCGACAGGTTCGCGAACACCGGGGAGCTGTTTTTT
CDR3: CASSSDRFANTGELFF

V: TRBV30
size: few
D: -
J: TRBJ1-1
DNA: TGTGCCTGGAGTGTATACAGGAGAATGAACACTGAAGCTTTCTTT
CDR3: CAWSVYRRMNTEAFF

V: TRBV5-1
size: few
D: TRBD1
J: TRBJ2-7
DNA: TGCGCCAGCAGCTTGGCCTCGTCAGGGGGCGAGGAGCAGTACTTC
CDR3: CASSLASSGGEEQYF

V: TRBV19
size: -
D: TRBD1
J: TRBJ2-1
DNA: TGTGCCAGTATGTCCCCAGGGGGCTCCTACAATGAGCAGTTCTTC
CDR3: CASMSPGGSYNEQFF

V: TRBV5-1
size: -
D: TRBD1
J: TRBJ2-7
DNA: TGCGCCAGCAGCTTGGGAGGACAGGGCCCATACGAGCAGTACTTC
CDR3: CASSLGGQGPYEQYF

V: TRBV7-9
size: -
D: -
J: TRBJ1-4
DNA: TGTTCCAGCAGCTCAAGTGACTCAACTAATGAAAAACTGTTTTTT
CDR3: CSSSSSDSTNEKLFF

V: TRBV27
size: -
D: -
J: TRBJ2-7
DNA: TGTGCCAGCAGTTTCGTCAGGGGCGGCTACGAGCAGTACTTC
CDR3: CASSFVRGGYEQYF

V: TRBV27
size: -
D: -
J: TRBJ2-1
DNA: TGTGCCAGCAGTACGCTACAGGGCTACAATGAGCAGTTCTTC
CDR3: CASSTLQGYNEQFF

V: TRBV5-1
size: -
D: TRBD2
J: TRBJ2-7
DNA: TGCGCCAGCAGCTACACTAGCGGGGGAAGGTCCTACGAGCAGTACTTC
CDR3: CASSYTSGGRSYEQYF

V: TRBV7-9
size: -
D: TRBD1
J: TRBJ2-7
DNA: TGTGCCAGCAGCCTGGACAGGGTGGAGCAGTACTTC
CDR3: CASSLDRVEQYF

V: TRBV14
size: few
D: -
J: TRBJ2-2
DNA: TGTGCCAGCAGCCGACAGTATATGAACACCGGGGAGCTGTTTTTT
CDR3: CASSRQYMNTGELFF

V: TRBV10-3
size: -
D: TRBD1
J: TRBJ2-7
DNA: TGTGCCATCAGCGGGACAGGGCTTTACGAGCAGTACTTC
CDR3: CAISGTGLYEQYF

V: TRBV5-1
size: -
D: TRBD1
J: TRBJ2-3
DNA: TGCGCCAGCAGCCCTCACCCCCGGGACAGAGGCAGAGATACGCAGTATTTT
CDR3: CASSPHPRDRGRDTQYF

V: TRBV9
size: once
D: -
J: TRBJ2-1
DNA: TGTGCCAGCAGTGGTTTTGGACAGAGAGCCGATGAGCAGTTCTTC
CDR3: CASSGFGQRADEQFF

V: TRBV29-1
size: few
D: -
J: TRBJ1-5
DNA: TGCAGCGTCCAAGGGGCGGGCAATCAGCCCCAGCATTTT
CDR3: CSVQGAGNQPQHF

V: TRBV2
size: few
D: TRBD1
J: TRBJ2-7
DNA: TGTGCCAGCAGGGCCAACAGGGGAGTGGACGAGCAGTACTTC
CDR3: CASRANRGVDEQYF

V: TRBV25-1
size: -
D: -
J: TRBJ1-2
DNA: TGTGCCAGCAGGGGGGGGGTGCTCCGGGGCTACACCTTC
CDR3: CASRGGVLRGYTF

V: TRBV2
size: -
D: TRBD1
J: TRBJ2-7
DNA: TGTGCCAGCAGTGACCAGACAGGGGGCTACGAGCAGTACTTC
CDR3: CASSDQTGGYEQYF

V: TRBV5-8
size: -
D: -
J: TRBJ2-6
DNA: TGTGCCAGCAGCCAGTCAGGGGCCGGGGCCAACGTCCTGACTTTC
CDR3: CASSQSGAGANVLTF

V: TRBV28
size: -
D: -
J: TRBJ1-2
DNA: TGTGCCAGCAGTTTCGTGGAGGGAATAGGTGGGGATGGCTACACCTTC
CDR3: CASSFVEGIGGDGYTF

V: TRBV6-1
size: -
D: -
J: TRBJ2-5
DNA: TGTGCCAGCAACAGGGACCTGATAGCGACCCAGTACTTC
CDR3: CASNRDLIATQYF

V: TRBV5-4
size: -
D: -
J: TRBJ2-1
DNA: TGTGCCAGCAGCTTCGATCCTGAGGAAAGCTACAATGAGCAGTTCTTC
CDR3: CASSFDPEESYNEQFF

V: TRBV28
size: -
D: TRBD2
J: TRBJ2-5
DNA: TGTGCCAGCAGCCTCCCTAGCGGTCACGAGACCCAGTACTTC
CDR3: CASSLPSGHETQYF

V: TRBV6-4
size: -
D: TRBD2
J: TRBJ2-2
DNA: TGTGCCAGCACCAGACTAGCGGGGATGACCGGGGAGCTGTTTTTT
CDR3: CASTRLAGMTGELFF

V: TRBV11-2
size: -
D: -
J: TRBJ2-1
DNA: TGTGCCAGCGGCGACGGGGGATGGTCCTACAATGAGCAGTTCTTC
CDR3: CASGDGGWSYNEQFF

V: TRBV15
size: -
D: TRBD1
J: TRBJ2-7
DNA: TGTGCCACCAGCAGAGATACAAGAGGGACAGGGGGCTTCTACGAGCAGTACTTC
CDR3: CATSRDTRGTGGFYEQYF

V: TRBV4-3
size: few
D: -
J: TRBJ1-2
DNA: TGCGCCAGCAGCCAAGATGACAGTAACTATGGCTACACCTTC
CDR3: CASSQDDSNYGYTF

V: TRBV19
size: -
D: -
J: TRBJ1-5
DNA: TGTGCCAGTAGTATAAACAGCCCAAATCAGCCCCAGCATTTT
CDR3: CASSINSPNQPQHF

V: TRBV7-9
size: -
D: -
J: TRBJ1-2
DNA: TGTGCCAGCAGCACCAGGGCAGGGGATCGGAATGGCTACACCTTC
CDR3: CASSTRAGDRNGYTF

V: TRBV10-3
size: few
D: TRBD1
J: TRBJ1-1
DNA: TGTGCCATCACTCTGACAGGGGCAAGTGAAGCTTTCTTT
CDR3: CAITLTGASEAFF

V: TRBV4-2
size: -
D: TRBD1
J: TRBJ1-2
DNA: TGTGCCACCTCCGGGACAGAGTATGGCTACACCTTC
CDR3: CATSGTEYGYTF

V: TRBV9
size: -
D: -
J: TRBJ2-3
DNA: TGTGCCAGCAGCCGGGTCCCAGTTGATACGCAGTATTTT
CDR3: CASSRVPVDTQYF

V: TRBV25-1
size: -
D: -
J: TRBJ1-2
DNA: TGTGCCAGCAGTGAATTCCCAGGGGCCGGCTACACCTTC
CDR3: CASSEFPGAGYTF